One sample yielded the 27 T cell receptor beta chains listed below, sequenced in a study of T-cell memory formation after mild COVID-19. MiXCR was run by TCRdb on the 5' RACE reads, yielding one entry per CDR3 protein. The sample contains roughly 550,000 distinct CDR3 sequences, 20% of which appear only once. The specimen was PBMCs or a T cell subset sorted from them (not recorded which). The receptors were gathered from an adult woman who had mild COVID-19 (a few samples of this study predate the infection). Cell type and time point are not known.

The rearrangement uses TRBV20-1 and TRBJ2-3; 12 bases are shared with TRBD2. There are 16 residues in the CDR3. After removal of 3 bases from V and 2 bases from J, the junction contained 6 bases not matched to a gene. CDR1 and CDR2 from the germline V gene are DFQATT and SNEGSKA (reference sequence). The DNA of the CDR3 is TGCAGTGCTAGTCCCCTAGCGGGAGGGAACACAGATACGCAGTATTTT. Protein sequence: CSASPLAGGNTDTQYF.

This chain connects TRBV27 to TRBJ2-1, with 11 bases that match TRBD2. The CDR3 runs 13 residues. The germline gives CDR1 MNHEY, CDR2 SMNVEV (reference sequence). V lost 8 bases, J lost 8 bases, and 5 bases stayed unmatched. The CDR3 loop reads CASRLAGRDEQFF. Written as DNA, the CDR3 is TGTGCCAGCCGACTAGCGGGACGGGATGAGCAGTTCTTC.

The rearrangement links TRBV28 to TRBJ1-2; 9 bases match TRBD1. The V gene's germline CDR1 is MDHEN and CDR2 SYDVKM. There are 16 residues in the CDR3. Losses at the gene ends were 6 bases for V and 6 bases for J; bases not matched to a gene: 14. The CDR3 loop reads CASSPPGQGPPDGYTF. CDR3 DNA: TGTGCCAGCAGCCCTCCGGGACAGGGCCCACCGGATGGCTACACCTTC.

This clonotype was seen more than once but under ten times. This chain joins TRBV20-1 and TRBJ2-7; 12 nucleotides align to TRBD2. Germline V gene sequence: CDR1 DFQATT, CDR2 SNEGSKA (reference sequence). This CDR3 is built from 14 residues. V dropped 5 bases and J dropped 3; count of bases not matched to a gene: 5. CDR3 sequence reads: CSASGLAGSYEQYF. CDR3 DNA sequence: TGCAGTGCTTCCGGACTAGCGGGGAGCTACGAGCAGTACTTC.

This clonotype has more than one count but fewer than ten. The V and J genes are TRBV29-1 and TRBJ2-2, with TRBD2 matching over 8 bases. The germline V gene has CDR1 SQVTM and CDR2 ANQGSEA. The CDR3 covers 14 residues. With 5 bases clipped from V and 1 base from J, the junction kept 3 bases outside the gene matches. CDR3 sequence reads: CSVSSGLNTGELFF. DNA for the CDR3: TGCAGCGTTTCTAGCGGGTTGAACACCGGGGAGCTGTTTTTT.

CDR3 sequence: CASSSGQGVSPLHF. CDR3 coding DNA: TGTGCCAGCAGCTCCGGACAGGGAGTTTCACCCCTCCACTTT. V and J are TRBV7-3 and TRBJ1-6, with 8 bases that match TRBD1. The germline V gene has CDR1 SGHTA and CDR2 FQGTGA. The CDR3 totals 14 residues. J lost 9 bases, V lost 4 bases, and 5 bases had no gene match.

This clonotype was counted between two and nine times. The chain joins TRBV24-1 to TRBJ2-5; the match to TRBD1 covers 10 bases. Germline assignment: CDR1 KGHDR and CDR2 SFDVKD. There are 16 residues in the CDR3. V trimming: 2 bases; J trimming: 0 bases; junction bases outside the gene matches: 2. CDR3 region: CATSDWGTGDQETQYF. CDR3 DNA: TGTGCCACCAGTGATTGGGGGACAGGGGACCAAGAGACCCAGTACTTC.

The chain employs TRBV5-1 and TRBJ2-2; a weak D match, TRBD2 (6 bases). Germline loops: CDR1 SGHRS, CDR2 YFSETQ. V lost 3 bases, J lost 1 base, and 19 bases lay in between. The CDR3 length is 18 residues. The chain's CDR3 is CASSSSGGSGGNTGELFF. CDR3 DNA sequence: TGCGCCAGCAGCTCCTCCGGCGGTAGCGGAGGGAACACCGGGGAGCTGTTTTTT.

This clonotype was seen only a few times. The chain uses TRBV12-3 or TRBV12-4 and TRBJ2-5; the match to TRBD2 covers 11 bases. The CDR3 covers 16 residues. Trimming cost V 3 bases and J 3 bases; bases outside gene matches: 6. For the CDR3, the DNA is TGTGCCAGCAGTTTTTGGGGTAGCGGGGGGGAAGAGACCCAGTACTTC. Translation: CASSFWGSGGEETQYF.

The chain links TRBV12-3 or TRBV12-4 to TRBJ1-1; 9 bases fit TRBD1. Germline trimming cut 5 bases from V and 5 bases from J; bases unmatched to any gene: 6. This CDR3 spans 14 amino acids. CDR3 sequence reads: CASSQTDRGTEAFF. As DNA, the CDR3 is TGTGCCAGCAGTCAAACGGACAGGGGTACTGAAGCTTTCTTT.

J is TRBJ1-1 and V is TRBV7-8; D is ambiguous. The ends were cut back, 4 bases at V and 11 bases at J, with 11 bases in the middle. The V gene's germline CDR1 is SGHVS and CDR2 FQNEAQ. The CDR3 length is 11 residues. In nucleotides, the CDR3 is TGTGCCAGCAGCTCCCGAGGCATGGCTTTCTTT. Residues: CASSSRGMAFF.

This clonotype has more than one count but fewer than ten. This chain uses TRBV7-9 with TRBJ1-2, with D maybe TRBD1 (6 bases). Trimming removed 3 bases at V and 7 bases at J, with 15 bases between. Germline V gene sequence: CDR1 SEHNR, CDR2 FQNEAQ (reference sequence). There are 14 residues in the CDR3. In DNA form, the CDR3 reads TGTGCCAGCAGCTTGGGGGGGCGGACCGGTGGCTACACCTTC. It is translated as CASSLGGRTGGYTF.

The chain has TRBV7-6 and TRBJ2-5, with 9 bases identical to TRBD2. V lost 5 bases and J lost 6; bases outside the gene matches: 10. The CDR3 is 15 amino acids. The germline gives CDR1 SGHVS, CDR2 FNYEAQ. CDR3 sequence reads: CASSLLAGAGKTQYF. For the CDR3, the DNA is TGTGCCAGCAGCCTATTAGCGGGGGCTGGAAAGACCCAGTACTTC.

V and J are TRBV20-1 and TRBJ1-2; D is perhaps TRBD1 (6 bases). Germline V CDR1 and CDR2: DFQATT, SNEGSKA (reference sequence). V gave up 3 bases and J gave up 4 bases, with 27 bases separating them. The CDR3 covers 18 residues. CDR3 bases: TGCAGTGCTAGCCCCTTACAGGACAGCGCGCTACTAAGCTATGGCTACACCTTC. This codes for CSASPLQDSALLSYGYTF.

Written as DNA, the CDR3 is TGTGCCAGCAGCTTACCTACTAGTGATGAGCAGTTCTTC. Its translation is CASSLPTSDEQFF. The rearrangement uses TRBV7-3 and TRBJ2-1; possibly TRBD2 for D (5 bases). The germline V gene encodes CDR1 SGHTA and CDR2 FQGTGA. Trimming left V 2 bases short and J 8 bases short, with 10 bases between. CDR3 size: 13 residues.

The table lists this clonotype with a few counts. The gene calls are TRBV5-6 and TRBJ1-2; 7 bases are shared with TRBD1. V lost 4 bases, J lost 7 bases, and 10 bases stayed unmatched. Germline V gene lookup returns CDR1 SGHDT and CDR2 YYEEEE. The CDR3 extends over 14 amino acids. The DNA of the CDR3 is TGTGCCAGCAGCCAAGGAGGGGGCGCTTTTGGCTACACCTTC. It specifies CASSQGGGAFGYTF.

The CDR3 reads CASSFRLLGGGTEAFF. The CDR3 DNA sequence: TGTGCCAGCAGTTTTCGCCTGCTGGGGGGGGGCACTGAAGCTTTCTTT. The chain carries TRBV12-3 or TRBV12-4 and TRBJ1-1, with D tentatively TRBD1 (5 bases). V lost 3 bases, J lost 4 bases, and 18 bases lay in between. This CDR3 contains 16 residues.

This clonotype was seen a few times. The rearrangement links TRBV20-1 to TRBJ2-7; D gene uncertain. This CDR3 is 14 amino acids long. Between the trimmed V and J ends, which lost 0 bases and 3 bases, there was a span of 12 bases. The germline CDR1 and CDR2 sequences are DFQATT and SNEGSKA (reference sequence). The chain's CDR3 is CSARDPDPNYEQYF. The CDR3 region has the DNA TGCAGTGCTAGAGACCCGGACCCTAACTACGAGCAGTACTTC.

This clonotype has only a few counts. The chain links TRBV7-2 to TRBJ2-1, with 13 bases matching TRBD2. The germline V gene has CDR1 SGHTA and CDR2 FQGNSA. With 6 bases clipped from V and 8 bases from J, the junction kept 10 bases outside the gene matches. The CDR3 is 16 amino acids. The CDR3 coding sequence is TGTGCCAGCAGTCTAGAGGGACTAGCGGGAACATATGAGCAGTTCTTC. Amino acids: CASSLEGLAGTYEQFF.

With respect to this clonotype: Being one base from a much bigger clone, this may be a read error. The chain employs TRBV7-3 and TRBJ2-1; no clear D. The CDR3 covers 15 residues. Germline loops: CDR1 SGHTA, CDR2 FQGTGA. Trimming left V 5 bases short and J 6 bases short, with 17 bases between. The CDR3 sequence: CASSPGPLGTNEQFF. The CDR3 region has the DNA TGTGCCAGCAGCCCGGGTCCCTTGGGTACCAATGAGCAGTTCTTC.

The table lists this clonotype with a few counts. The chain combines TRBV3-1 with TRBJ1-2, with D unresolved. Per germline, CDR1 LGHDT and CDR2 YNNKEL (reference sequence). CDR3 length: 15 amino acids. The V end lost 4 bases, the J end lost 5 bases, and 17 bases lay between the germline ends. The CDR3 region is CASSPVGESLYGYTF. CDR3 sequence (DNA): TGTGCCAGCAGCCCAGTTGGGGAATCGCTTTATGGCTACACCTTC. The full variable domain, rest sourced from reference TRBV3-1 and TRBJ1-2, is DTAVSQTPKYLVTQMGNDKSIKCEQNLGHDTMYWYKQDSKKFLKIMFSYNNKELIINETVPNRFSPKSPDKAHLNLHINSLELGDSAVYFCASSPVGESLYGYTFGSGTRLTVV.

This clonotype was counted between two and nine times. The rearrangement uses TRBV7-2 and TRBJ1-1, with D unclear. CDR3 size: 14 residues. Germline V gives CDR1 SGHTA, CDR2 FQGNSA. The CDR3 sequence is CVSQRGSPNTEAFF. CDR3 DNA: TGTGTCTCCCAGCGTGGTTCTCCGAACACTGAAGCTTTCTTT.

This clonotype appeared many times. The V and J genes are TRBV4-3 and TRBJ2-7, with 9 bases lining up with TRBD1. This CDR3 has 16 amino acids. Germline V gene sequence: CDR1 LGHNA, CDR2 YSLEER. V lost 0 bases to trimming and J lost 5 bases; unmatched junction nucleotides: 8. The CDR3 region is CASSQDWGTGSNEQYF. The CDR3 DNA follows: TGCGCCAGCAGCCAAGATTGGGGGACAGGGTCCAACGAGCAGTACTTC.

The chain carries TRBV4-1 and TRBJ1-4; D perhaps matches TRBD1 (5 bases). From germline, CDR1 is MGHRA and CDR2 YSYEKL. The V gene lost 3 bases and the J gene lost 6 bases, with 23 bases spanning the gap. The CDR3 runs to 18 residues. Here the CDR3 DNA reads TGCGCCAGCAGCCATTCCGGGACGGGGGGTCTCGGGGATGAAAAACTGTTTTTT. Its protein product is CASSHSGTGGLGDEKLFF.

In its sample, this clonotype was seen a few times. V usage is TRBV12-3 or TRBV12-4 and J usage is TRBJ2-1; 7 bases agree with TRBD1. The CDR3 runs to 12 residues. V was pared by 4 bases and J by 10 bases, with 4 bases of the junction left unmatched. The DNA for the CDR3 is TGTGCCAGCAGTTCCCAGGGGGACGAGCAGTTCTTC. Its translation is CASSSQGDEQFF.

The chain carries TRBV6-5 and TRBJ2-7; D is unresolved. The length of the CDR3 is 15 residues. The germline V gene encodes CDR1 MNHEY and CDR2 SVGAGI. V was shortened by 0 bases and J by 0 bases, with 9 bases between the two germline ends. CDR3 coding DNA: TGTGCCAGCAGTTACTCGATTGGCGGCTCCTACGAGCAGTACTTC. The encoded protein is CASSYSIGGSYEQYF.

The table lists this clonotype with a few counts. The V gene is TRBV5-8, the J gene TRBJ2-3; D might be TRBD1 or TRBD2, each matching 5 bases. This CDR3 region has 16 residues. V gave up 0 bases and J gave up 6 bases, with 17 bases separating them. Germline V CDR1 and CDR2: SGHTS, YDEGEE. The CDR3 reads CASSLAGATFGDTQYF. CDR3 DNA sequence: TGTGCCAGCAGCTTGGCCGGGGCCACGTTTGGTGATACGCAGTATTTT.